This T cell receptor (beta chain) is from a study of blood T cell repertoires in COVID-19. Study at large: Whether acute or convalescent, the COVID-19 samples came from the United States, Italy and Spain. PBMCs, B-cell-depleted T cells, or T cells were the source of the cDNA or gDNA that made up the material.

Trimming removed 1 base at V and 3 bases at J, with 10 bases between. The CDR3 extends over 15 amino acids. Germline V gives CDR1 LNHDA, CDR2 SQIVND (reference sequence). In the original processing: Amplification from reference gene primers served as the basis for estimated nucleated cell counts. Measured with immunoSEQ multiplex PCR; TCRdb has only the in-frame clones, and not every one. V, J and clone size reflect that table, while D and trimming were determined from the DNA. The table shows roughly 150,000 clones, with roughly nine tenths occurring only once. The sequence derives from a man aged 60 to 69 with active or convalescent COVID-19. The sample was peripheral blood. The chain uses TRBV19 and TRBJ1-5; weak D call: TRBD1 (5 bases). CDR3 amino acids: CASSIGPGYNQPQHF. The CDR3 nucleotides are TGTGCCAGTAGTATAGGGCCAGGGTACAATCAGCCCCAGCATTTT. The whole variable domain, filled in from reference TRBV19 and TRBJ1-5, reads DGGITQSPKYLFRKEGQNVTLSCEQNLNHDAMYWYRQDPGQGLRLIYYSQIVNDFQKGDIAEGYSVSREKKESFPLTVTSAQKNPTAFYLCASSIGPGYNQPQHFGDGTRLSIL.